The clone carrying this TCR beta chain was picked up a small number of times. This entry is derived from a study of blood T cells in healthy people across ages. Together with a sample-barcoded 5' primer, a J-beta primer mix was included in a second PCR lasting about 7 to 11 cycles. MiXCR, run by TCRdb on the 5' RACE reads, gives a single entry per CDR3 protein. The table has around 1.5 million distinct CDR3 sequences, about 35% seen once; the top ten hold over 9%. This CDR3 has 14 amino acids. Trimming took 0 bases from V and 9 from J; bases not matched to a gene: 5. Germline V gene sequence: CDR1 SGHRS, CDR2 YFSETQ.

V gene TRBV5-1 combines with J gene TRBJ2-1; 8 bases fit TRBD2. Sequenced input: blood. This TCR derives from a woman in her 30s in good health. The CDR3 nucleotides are TGCGCCAGCAGCTTGGACGGCAGCGGGAGTGAGCAGTTCTTC. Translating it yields CASSLDGSGSEQFF.